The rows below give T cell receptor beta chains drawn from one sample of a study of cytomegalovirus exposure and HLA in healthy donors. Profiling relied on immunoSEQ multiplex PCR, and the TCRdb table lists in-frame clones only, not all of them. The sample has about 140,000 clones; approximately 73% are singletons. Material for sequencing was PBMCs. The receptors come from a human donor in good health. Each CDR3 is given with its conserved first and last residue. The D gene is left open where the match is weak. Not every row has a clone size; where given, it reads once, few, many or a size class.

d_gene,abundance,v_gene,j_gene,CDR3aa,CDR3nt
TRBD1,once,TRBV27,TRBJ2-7,CASRRGPNVGTGNYEQYF,TGTGCCAGCAGGCGAGGTCCAAACGTCGGGACAGGGAACTACGAGCAGTACTTC
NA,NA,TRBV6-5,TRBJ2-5,CASSYSGYQQETQYF,TGTGCCAGCAGTTACTCGGGCTACCAACAAGAGACCCAGTACTTC
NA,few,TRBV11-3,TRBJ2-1,CASNERGNIEQFF,TGTGCCAGCAACGAACGGGGGAATATTGAGCAGTTCTTC
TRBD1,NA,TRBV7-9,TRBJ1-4,CASSTGQGDEKLFF,TGTGCCAGCAGCACGGGACAGGGCGATGAAAAACTGTTTTTT
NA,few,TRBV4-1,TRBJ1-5,CASSQDRRGPQPQHF,TGCGCCAGCAGCCAAGATAGGAGGGGACCACAGCCCCAGCATTTT
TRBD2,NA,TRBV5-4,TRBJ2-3,CASSFRASGGSTDTQYF,TGTGCCAGCAGCTTTCGGGCTAGCGGGGGGTCAACAGATACGCAGTATTTT
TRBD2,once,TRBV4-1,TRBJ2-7,CASSLSEREAYEQYF,TGCGCCAGCAGCCTCTCGGAGCGGGAGGCCTACGAGCAGTACTTC
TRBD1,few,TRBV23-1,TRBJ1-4,CASSHSRGLAEKLFF,TGCGCCAGCAGTCATTCCAGGGGGCTGGCTGAAAAACTGTTTTTT
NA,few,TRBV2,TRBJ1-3,CASSDRISGNTIYF,TGTGCCAGCAGTGACAGGATCTCTGGAAACACCATATATTTT
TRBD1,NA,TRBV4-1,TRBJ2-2,CASSQGDSNTGELFF,TGCGCCAGCAGCCAAGGGGACAGCAACACCGGGGAGCTGTTTTTT